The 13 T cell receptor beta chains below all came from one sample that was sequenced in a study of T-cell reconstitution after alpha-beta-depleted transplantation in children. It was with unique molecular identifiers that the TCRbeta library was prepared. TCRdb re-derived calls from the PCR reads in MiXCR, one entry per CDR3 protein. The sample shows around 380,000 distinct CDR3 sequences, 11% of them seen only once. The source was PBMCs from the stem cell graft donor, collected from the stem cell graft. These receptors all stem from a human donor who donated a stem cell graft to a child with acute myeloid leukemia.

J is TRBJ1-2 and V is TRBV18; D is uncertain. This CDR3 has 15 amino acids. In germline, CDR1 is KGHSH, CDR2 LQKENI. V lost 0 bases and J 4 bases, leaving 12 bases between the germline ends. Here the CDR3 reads CASSPPSGLSYGYTF. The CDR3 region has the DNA TGTGCCAGCTCACCACCGAGCGGATTGTCCTATGGCTACACCTTC.

CDR3 amino acids: CASSESTVDYGYTF. In nucleotides, the CDR3 is TGCGCCAGCAGTGAGTCGACGGTAGACTATGGCTACACCTTC. The chain joins TRBV10-2 to TRBJ1-2; D is undetermined. This CDR3 has 14 amino acids. Germline lookup yields CDR1 WSHSY and CDR2 SAAADI. V lost 0 bases, J lost 3 bases, and 8 bases lay in between.

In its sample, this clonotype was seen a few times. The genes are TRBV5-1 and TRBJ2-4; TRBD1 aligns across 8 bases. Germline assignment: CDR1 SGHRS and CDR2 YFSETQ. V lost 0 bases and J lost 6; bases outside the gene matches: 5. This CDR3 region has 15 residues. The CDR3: CASSLDTGGANIQYF. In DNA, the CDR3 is TGCGCCAGCAGCTTGGATACAGGGGGAGCAAACATTCAGTACTTC.

The CDR3 DNA reads as TGTGCCAGCAGCCGCCAAAGGGGGGCCAACGTCCTGACTTTC. Translation gives CASSRQRGANVLTF. This chain joins TRBV14 and TRBJ2-6; D is unresolved. Trimming took 4 bases from V and 4 from J, leaving 8 bases between them. The germline gives CDR1 SGHDN, CDR2 FVKESK. The CDR3 spans 14 residues.

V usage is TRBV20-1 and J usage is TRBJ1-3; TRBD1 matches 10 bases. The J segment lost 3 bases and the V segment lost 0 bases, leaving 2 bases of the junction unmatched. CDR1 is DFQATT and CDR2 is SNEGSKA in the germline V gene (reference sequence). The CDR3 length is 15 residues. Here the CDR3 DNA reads TGCAGTGCTAGAGACGACAGGGGGCTTGGAAACACCATATATTTT. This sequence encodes CSARDDRGLGNTIYF.

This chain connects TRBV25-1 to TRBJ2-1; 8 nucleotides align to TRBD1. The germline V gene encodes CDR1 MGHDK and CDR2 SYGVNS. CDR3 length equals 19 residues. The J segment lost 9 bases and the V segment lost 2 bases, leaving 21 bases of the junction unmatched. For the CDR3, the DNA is TGTGCCAGCAGTGAAGGACAGGGTCGTGGGAACAGGGTCTATAGTGAGCAGTTCTTC. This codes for CASSEGQGRGNRVYSEQFF.

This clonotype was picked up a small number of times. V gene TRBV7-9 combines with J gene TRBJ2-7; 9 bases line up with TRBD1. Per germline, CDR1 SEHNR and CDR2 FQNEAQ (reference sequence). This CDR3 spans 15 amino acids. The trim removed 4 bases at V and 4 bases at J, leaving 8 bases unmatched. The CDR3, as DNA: TGTGCCAGCAGCTCCCCGGGACAGGGCAAATACGAGCAGTACTTC. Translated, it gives CASSSPGQGKYEQYF.

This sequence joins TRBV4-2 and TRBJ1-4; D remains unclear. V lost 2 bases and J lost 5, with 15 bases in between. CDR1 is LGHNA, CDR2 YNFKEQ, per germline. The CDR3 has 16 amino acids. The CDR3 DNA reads TGTGCCAGCAGCCAAACCAGGTTTAACCCCAATGAAAAACTGTTTTTT. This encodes CASSQTRFNPNEKLFF.

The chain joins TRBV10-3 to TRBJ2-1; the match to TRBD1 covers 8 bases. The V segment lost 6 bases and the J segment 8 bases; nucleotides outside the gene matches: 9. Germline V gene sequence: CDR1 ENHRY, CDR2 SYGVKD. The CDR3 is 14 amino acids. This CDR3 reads CAISDRTGRDEQFF. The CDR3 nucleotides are TGTGCCATCAGCGACCGGACAGGGCGTGATGAGCAGTTCTTC.

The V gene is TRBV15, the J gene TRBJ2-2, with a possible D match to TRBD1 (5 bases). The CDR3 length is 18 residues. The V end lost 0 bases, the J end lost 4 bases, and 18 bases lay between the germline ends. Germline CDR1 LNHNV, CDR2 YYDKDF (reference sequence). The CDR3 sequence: CATSREAAGWGSTGELFF. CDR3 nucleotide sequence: TGTGCCACCAGCAGAGAAGCCGCAGGTTGGGGCAGCACCGGGGAGCTGTTTTTT.

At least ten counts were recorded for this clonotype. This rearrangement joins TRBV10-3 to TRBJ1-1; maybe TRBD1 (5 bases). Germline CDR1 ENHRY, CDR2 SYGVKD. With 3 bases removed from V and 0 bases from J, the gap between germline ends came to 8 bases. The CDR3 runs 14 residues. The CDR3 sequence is CAISDAGMNTEAFF. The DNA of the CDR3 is TGTGCCATCAGTGATGCAGGGATGAACACTGAAGCTTTCTTT.

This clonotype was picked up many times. CDR3: CSARQGGPNTEAFF. DNA of the CDR3: TGCAGTGCTAGACAGGGCGGACCGAACACTGAAGCTTTCTTT. The chain employs TRBV20-1 and TRBJ1-1; TRBD1 is a possible D gene (5 bases). Germline V gives CDR1 DFQATT, CDR2 SNEGSKA (reference sequence). V lost 2 bases and J lost 1, with 11 bases in between. This CDR3 spans 14 amino acids.

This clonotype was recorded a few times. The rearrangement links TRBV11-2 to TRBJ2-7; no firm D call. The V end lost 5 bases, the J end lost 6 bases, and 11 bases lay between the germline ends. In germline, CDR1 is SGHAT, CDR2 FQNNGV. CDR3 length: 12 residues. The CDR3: CASSLLVSEQYV. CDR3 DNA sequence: TGTGCCAGCAGCCTCCTAGTAAGCGAGCAGTACGTC.